This T cell receptor (beta chain) was recovered during a study of T cell clonotyping in hematopoietic cell transplantation. Only in-frame clones appear in the TCRdb table, and some are missing; sequencing was by immunoSEQ multiplex PCR. The table records about 15,000 clones, 71% of them present only once. This clone came up a few times. Material: peripheral blood mononuclear cells. This sequence originates from a woman in her fifties or sixties in good health. Some clones in this sample may be carry-over from other donors' samples.

CDR3 sequence (DNA): TGTGCCAGCAGCTTAGTTGTCGCCTACGAGCAGTACTTC. Translated: CASSLVVAYEQYF. This sequence joins TRBV7-9 and TRBJ2-7; D not certain. The V end lost 1 base, the J end lost 2 bases, and 6 bases lay between the germline ends. The CDR3 extends over 13 amino acids. Germline V gene lookup returns CDR1 SEHNR and CDR2 FQNEAQ (reference sequence).